A few counts support the clone carrying this T cell receptor (beta chain). Between the trimmed V and J ends, which lost 7 bases and 4 bases, there was a span of 12 bases. Germline CDR1 reads KGHDR; CDR2 reads SFDVKD. The CDR3 has 13 amino acids. As originally analysed: For nucleated cells, counts were estimated from reference gene primer amplification. TCRdb keeps only in-frame clones here, not all; method: immunoSEQ multiplex PCR. The V and J calls and the clone size are those of that table, but D and trimming were determined from the DNA. Of over 250,000 clones in the sample, more than 70% were seen once. This specimen comes from a study of blood T cell repertoires in COVID-19.

Material: peripheral blood. This sequence joins TRBV24-1 and TRBJ1-1; maybe TRBD1 (5 bases). This TCR derives from a woman in her forties or fifties with acute or convalescent COVID-19. The CDR3 here is CATRRQGFTEAFF. The DNA for the CDR3 is TGTGCCACCAGAAGGCAGGGCTTCACTGAAGCTTTCTTT.